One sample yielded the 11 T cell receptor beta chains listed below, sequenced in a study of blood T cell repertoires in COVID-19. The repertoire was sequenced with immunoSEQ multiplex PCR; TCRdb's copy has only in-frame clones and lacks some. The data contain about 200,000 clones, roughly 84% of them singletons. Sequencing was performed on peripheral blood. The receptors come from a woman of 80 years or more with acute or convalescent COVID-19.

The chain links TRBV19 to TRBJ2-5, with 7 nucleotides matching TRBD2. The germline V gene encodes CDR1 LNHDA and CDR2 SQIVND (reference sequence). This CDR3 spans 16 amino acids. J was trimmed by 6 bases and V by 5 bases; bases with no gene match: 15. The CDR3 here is CASSVFPSGLRKTQYF. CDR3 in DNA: TGTGCCAGTAGTGTCTTTCCTAGCGGCCTAAGGAAGACCCAGTACTTC.

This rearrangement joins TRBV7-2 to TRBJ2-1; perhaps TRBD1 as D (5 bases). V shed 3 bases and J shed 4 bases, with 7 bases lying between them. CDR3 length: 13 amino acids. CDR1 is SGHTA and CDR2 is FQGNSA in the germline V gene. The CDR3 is CASSFTGYNEQFF. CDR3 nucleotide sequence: TGTGCCAGCAGCTTCACAGGATACAATGAGCAGTTCTTC.

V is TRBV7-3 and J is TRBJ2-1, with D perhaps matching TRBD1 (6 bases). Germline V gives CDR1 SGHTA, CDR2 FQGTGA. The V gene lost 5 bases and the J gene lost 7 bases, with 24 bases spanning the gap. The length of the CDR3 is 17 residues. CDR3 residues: CASSPPRGQGTLNEQFF. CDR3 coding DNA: TGTGCCAGCAGCCCCCCCCGCGGGCAGGGGACCCTAAATGAGCAGTTCTTC.

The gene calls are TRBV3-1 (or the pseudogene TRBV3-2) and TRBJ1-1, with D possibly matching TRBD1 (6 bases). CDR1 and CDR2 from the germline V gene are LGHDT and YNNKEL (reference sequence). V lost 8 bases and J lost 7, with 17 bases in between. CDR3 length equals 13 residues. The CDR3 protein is CASQKAGAGEAFF. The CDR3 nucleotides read TGTGCCAGCCAAAAGGCAGGGGCTGGTGAAGCTTTCTTT.

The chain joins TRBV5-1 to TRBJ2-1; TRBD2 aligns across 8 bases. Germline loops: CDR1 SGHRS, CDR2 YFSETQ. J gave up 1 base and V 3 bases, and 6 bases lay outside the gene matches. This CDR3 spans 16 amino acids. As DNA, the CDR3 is TGCGCCAGCAGCTCAACTAGCGGCCAATCCTACAATGAGCAGTTCTTC. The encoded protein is CASSSTSGQSYNEQFF.

CDR3 nucleotides: TGTGCCAGCAGCGCTCTAGCGGGGGACTCTGGGGCCAACGTCCTGACTTTC. Translated, it gives CASSALAGDSGANVLTF. The rearrangement joins TRBV25-1 to TRBJ2-6; 10 positions agree with TRBD2. Germline V CDR1 and CDR2: MGHDK, SYGVNS. The CDR3 is made up of 17 amino acids. V shed 6 bases, J shed 0 bases, and the junction held 5 bases outside the gene matches.

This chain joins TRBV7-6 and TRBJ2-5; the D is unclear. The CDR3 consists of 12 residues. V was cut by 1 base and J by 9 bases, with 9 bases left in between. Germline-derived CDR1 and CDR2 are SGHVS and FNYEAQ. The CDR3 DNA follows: TGTGCCAGCAGCTTAGTGTACGGGTCCCAGTACTTC. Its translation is CASSLVYGSQYF.

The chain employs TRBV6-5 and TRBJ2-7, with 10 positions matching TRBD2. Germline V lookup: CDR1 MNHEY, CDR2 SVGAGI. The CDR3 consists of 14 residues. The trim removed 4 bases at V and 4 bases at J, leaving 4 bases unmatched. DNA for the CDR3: TGTGCCAGCAGTTCCCCTAGCGGGAGTTACGAGCAGTACTTC. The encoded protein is CASSSPSGSYEQYF.

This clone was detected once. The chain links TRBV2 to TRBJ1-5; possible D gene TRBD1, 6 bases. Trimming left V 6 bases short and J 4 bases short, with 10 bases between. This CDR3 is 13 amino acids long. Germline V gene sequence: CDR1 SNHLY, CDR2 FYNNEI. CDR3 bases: TGTGCCAGCAGGGGAGGGGGGAATCAGCCCCAGCATTTT. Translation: CASRGGGNQPQHF.

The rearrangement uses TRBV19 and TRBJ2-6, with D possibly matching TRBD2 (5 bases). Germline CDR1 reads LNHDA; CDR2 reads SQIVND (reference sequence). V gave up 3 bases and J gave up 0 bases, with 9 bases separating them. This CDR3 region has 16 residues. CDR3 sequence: CASSMKRNSGANVLTF. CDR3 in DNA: TGTGCCAGTAGTATGAAGCGGAACTCTGGGGCCAACGTCCTGACTTTC. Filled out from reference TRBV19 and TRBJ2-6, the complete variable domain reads DGGITQSPKYLFRKEGQNVTLSCEQNLNHDAMYWYRQDPGQGLRLIYYSQIVNDFQKGDIAEGYSVSREKKESFPLTVTSAQKNPTAFYLCASSMKRNSGANVLTFGAGSRLTVL.

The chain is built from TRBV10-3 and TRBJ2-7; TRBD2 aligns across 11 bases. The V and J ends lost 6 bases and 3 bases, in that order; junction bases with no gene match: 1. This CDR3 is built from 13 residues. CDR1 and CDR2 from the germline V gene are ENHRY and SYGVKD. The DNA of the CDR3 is TGTGCCATCAGAACTAGCGGGGGCTACGAGCAGTACTTC. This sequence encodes CAIRTSGGYEQYF.